This entry concerns a single T cell receptor (beta chain). Its antigen is currently unknown. One end of the junction varies from germline; a read error may be responsible. The data were obtained in a study of T-cell reconstitution after alpha-beta-depleted transplantation in children. General study findings and limits: At around two months after transplant, the alpha-beta T cells were reportedly derived from several hundred expanded clones that came from non-depleted graft cells.

Preparation of the TCRbeta library was carried out with unique molecular identifiers. TCRdb redid the calling of the PCR reads with MiXCR, one entry per CDR3 protein. The sample has fewer than 150,000 distinct CDR3 sequences, roughly 23% seen once. Germline V gene lookup returns CDR1 SQVTM and CDR2 ANQGSEA. This CDR3 has 15 residues. This clonotype was sampled from a male patient aged 2-10 years who had a stem cell transplant for chronic granulomatous disease, so the T cells may come from the graft donor. This sequence joins TRBV29-1 and TRBJ2-1; TRBD2 is a possible D gene (5 bases). The source material was PBMCs, mostly from graft donor cells, sampled 180 days after TCRalphabeta/CD19-depleted stem cell transplant. CDR3 sequence: CSVEDGVQPYTEQFF. Written as DNA, the CDR3 is TGCAGCGTTGAAGACGGGGTCCAGCCATACACTGAGCAGTTCTTC.